These 24 T cell receptor beta chains were sequenced from one sample in a study of T cell responses to AZD1222 COVID-19 vaccine. Some clones are missing from TCRdb's copy, which holds only in-frame ones; the method was immunoSEQ multiplex PCR. The sample comprises 110,000 to 150,000 clones, 85% to 95% of which are singletons, and about 9% rests with the top ten. The sequences come from peripheral blood, collected on day 0 of AZD1222 vaccination. The receptors were gathered from an adult in good health.

The V call is TRBV7-8, the J call TRBJ1-1, with D possibly being TRBD1 (5 bases). Trimming pared 4 bases from V and 1 base from J, leaving 7 bases between. The CDR3 runs to 13 residues. The germline V gene encodes CDR1 SGHVS and CDR2 FQNEAQ. The CDR3 loop is CASSYGQNTEAFF. The CDR3 bases are TGTGCCAGCAGCTATGGACAGAACACTGAAGCTTTCTTT.

The chain carries TRBV27 and TRBJ2-7; D perhaps matches TRBD2 (6 bases). The CDR3 runs to 13 residues. The germline V and J ends were trimmed by 3 bases and 2 bases, with 8 bases remaining between them. Germline CDR1 and CDR2: MNHEY and SMNVEV (reference sequence). The CDR3 sequence: CASSLGLTYEQYF. The CDR3 bases are TGTGCCAGCAGTTTGGGACTTACCTACGAGCAGTACTTC.

This clone has a single count. The CDR3 DNA reads as TGTGCCAGCAGCGTATCGAGCCTCTCTGGAAACACCATATATTTT. Its translation is CASSVSSLSGNTIYF. V and J are TRBV9 and TRBJ1-3, with D uncertain. Germline lookup yields CDR1 SGDLS and CDR2 YYNGEE. V was cut by 1 base and J by 0 bases, with 8 bases left in between. The CDR3 is 15 residues long.

V usage is TRBV30 and J usage is TRBJ2-7; D perhaps matches TRBD1 (7 bases). The CDR3 consists of 14 residues. Germline values: CDR1 GTSNPN, CDR2 SVGIG (reference sequence). Between the trimmed V and J ends, which lost 4 bases and 9 bases, there was a span of 22 bases. DNA for the CDR3: TGTGCCTGGACCCCAAACCACAGGGGAGGAGTGCAGTACTTC. Its translation: CAWTPNHRGGVQYF.

V and J are TRBV12-3 or TRBV12-4 and TRBJ2-5, with 10 bases matching TRBD2. V dropped 8 bases and J dropped 0; count of bases not matched to a gene: 0. The CDR3 has 13 residues. The CDR3 here is CASLAGDQETQYF. The CDR3 DNA reads TGTGCCAGCCTAGCGGGGGACCAAGAGACCCAGTACTTC.

The genes are TRBV27 and TRBJ1-5; D is undetermined. With 0 bases removed from V and 0 bases from J, the gap between germline ends came to 6 bases. The CDR3 spans 15 residues. Per germline, CDR1 MNHEY and CDR2 SMNVEV (reference sequence). The CDR3 reads CASSLSVYSNQPQHF. CDR3 bases: TGTGCCAGCAGTTTATCAGTTTATAGCAATCAGCCCCAGCATTTT.

The gene calls are TRBV11-2 and TRBJ1-1; D gene unclear. The CDR3 is 13 residues long. V lost 5 bases to trimming and J lost 0 bases, with 7 bases between them. CDR1 and CDR2 (germline): SGHAT, FQNNGV. This chain's CDR3 is CASSPALNTEAFF. CDR3 DNA sequence: TGTGCCAGCAGCCCCGCCTTGAACACTGAAGCTTTCTTT.

This clone was counted a single time. This chain links TRBV5-1 with TRBJ1-2; 9 bases fit TRBD1. The CDR3 runs to 14 residues. V lost 5 bases, J lost 0 bases, and 2 bases stayed unmatched. Germline V gene data show CDR1 as SGHRS and CDR2 as YFSETQ. The CDR3 sequence: CASRGQGANYGYTF. For the CDR3, the DNA is TGCGCCAGCAGGGGACAGGGTGCTAACTATGGCTACACCTTC.

This chain uses TRBV6-6 with TRBJ1-6; 7 bases line up with TRBD1. CDR3 size: 17 residues. With V trimmed by 5 bases and J by 8 bases, 15 bases remained unmatched. Germline V gene lookup returns CDR1 MNHNY and CDR2 SVGAGI (reference sequence). The chain's CDR3 is CASSPGTVLVIDSPLHF. The DNA of the CDR3 is TGTGCCAGCAGTCCCGGGACAGTTTTGGTAATCGATTCACCCCTCCACTTT.

This clone has only a few counts. V usage is TRBV12-5 and J usage is TRBJ1-5; D ambiguous. CDR1 and CDR2 from the germline V gene are LGHNT and FRNRAP. This CDR3 has 16 residues. Trimming took 0 bases from V and 3 from J, leaving 12 bases between them. The CDR3 DNA is TGTGCTAGTGGTTTGGTCCTGGCGGGTTCCAATCAGCCCCAGCATTTT. Its protein is CASGLVLAGSNQPQHF.

The chain recombines TRBV27 with TRBJ2-1; TRBD1 aligns across 7 bases. Trimming removed 2 bases from V and 2 bases from J; junction bases left unmatched: 0. Germline V gene data show CDR1 as MNHEY and CDR2 as SMNVEV (reference sequence). The CDR3 runs 14 residues. CDR3 residues: CASSLRGPYNEQFF. CDR3 coding DNA: TGTGCCAGCAGTTTAAGGGGGCCCTACAATGAGCAGTTCTTC.

The chain combines TRBV6-5 with TRBJ2-7; TRBD1 or TRBD2 may be the D gene (6 bases each). In germline, CDR1 is MNHEY, CDR2 SVGAGI. V lost 5 bases and J lost 7, with 12 bases in between. The CDR3 spans 12 residues. The CDR3, as DNA: TGTGCCAGCAGTCATCAGGGGAGGGAGCAGTACTTC. Translation gives CASSHQGREQYF.

The chain joins TRBV29-1 to TRBJ2-5, with D perhaps being TRBD1 or TRBD2 (5 bases each). V was shortened by 5 bases and J by 2 bases, with 21 bases between the two germline ends. Germline V gene lookup returns CDR1 SQVTM and CDR2 ANQGSEA. The CDR3 length is 16 residues. DNA of the CDR3: TGCAGCGTTACAGGCACGGAGCGGACTCAACAAGAGACCCAGTACTTC. It encodes CSVTGTERTQQETQYF. The complete variable domain, with remaining parts taken from reference TRBV29-1 and TRBJ2-5, reads SAVISQKPSRDICQRGTSLTIQCQVDSQVTMMFWYRQQPGQSLTLIATANQGSEATYESGFVIDKFPISRPNLTFSTLTVSNMSPEDSSIYLCSVTGTERTQQETQYFGPGTRLLVL.

This chain connects TRBV24-1 to TRBJ2-3; D unresolved. From germline, CDR1 is KGHDR and CDR2 SFDVKD. Trimming stripped 9 bases from V and 2 bases from J, with 8 bases between. The CDR3 sequence is 12 residues long. The CDR3 spells CATGPDTDTQYF. The CDR3 coding sequence is TGTGCCACCGGCCCAGACACAGATACGCAGTATTTT.

The chain links TRBV9 to TRBJ2-1; 8 bases match TRBD2. This CDR3 has 17 residues. The V and J ends lost 0 bases and 1 base, in that order; junction bases with no gene match: 6. Germline assignment: CDR1 SGDLS and CDR2 YYNGEE. The CDR3 here is CASSVVGSGVSYNEQFF. CDR3 coding DNA: TGTGCCAGCAGCGTAGTAGGTAGCGGGGTTTCCTACAATGAGCAGTTCTTC.

V usage is TRBV15 and J usage is TRBJ1-1; 9 nucleotides align to TRBD1. Germline assignment: CDR1 LNHNV and CDR2 YYDKDF (reference sequence). CDR3 length: 15 residues. Trimming removed 2 bases from V and 7 bases from J; junction bases left unmatched: 8. CDR3 amino acids: CATSRITGGFLEAFF. CDR3 nucleotide sequence: TGTGCCACCAGCAGAATTACAGGGGGCTTTCTTGAAGCTTTCTTT.

V usage is TRBV6-5 and J usage is TRBJ2-1, with TRBD2 identical over 8 bases. This CDR3 spans 14 amino acids. V shed 4 bases, J shed 6 bases, and the junction held 5 bases outside the gene matches. The germline V gene has CDR1 MNHEY and CDR2 SVGAGI. CDR3 amino acids: CASSFVGGANEQFF. The CDR3 nucleotides read TGTGCCAGCAGTTTCGTCGGGGGGGCCAATGAGCAGTTCTTC.

This clone was seen once. This chain joins TRBV4-2 and TRBJ1-1; D gene uncertain. Trimming left V 0 bases short and J 7 bases short, with 9 bases between. The CDR3 sequence is 13 residues long. The germline gives CDR1 LGHNA, CDR2 YNFKEQ. CDR3 region: CASSQEYPIEAFF. The CDR3 bases are TGTGCCAGCAGCCAAGAGTATCCGATTGAAGCTTTCTTT.

This chain joins TRBV7-2 and TRBJ1-3, with TRBD1 as a possible D gene (6 bases). Trimming took off 6 bases at V and 3 bases at J, with 15 bases between the two ends. The CDR3 extends over 15 amino acids. Looked up from germline, CDR1 is SGHTA and CDR2 is FQGNSA. This chain's CDR3 is CASREQGTSGNTIYF. The CDR3, as DNA: TGTGCCAGCAGAGAACAGGGTACGAGTGGAAACACCATATATTTT.

This rearrangement joins TRBV7-2 to TRBJ1-2; D may be TRBD1 (6 bases). Trimming left V 5 bases short and J 4 bases short, with 17 bases between. Looked up from germline, CDR1 is SGHTA and CDR2 is FQGNSA. The CDR3 totals 15 residues. CDR3 loop: CASSPWTDPSYGYTF. The CDR3 DNA is TGTGCCAGCAGCCCCTGGACAGACCCTTCCTATGGCTACACCTTC.

The CDR3 DNA is TGTGCCAGCAGCTCCGGAGGGGCCCGCACAGATACGCAGTATTTT. It yields the protein CASSSGGARTDTQYF. The chain has TRBV11-3 and TRBJ2-3, with TRBD2 as a possible D gene (6 bases). The V gene's germline CDR1 is SGHNT and CDR2 YENEEA. This CDR3 contains 15 residues. V was shortened by 4 bases and J by 1 base, with 12 bases between the two germline ends.

The chain joins TRBV30 to TRBJ1-4; D might be TRBD1 (6 bases). CDR3 length equals 14 residues. CDR1 and CDR2 from the germline V gene are GTSNPN and SVGIG (reference sequence). The germline V and J ends were trimmed by 2 bases and 5 bases, with 12 bases remaining between them. The CDR3 loop is CAWSQDRKNEKLFF. Written as DNA, the CDR3 is TGTGCCTGGAGTCAAGACAGGAAAAATGAAAAACTGTTTTTT.

V usage is TRBV10-3 and J usage is TRBJ1-6, with D perhaps matching TRBD1 (6 bases). The CDR3 consists of 13 residues. V gave up 8 bases and J gave up 7 bases, with 12 bases separating them. The germline CDR1 and CDR2 sequences are ENHRY and SYGVKD. The CDR3 nucleotides are TGTGCCATCGGATTCGGACAGAATTCACCCCTCCACTTT. Its translation is CAIGFGQNSPLHF.

CDR3 DNA: TGCGCCAGCAGCCCGACAGGGACCACTGAAGCTTTCTTT. It translates to CASSPTGTTEAFF. This rearrangement joins TRBV5-1 to TRBJ1-1; 7 bases are shared with TRBD1. Germline CDR1 SGHRS, CDR2 YFSETQ. V shed 4 bases and J 4 bases; nucleotides not matched to a gene: 4. The length of the CDR3 is 13 residues.